The present T cell receptor (beta chain) was sequenced within a study of blood T cell repertoires in COVID-19 (dated by TCRdb to the early 2020s). In terms of the full investigation: Collaborator samples came from the United States, Italy and Spain and covered acute and convalescent phases of COVID-19. Where HLA class I and class II types were available, the types were taken from metadata supplied by the sample provider, not from assay-based typing. The samples were drawn from two sources: the first 160 participants of the ongoing ImmuneRACE study, and 1,000 to 1,500 subjects contributed by 6 global collaborators. The repertoires were made available in a free public database intended to serve as a resource for research on the immune response to SARS-CoV-2. Subjects who had been exposed to COVID-19, were actively infected with it, or had recovered from it provided the deeply sampled blood TCRbeta repertoires that made up the dataset. The prospective study material was composed of cDNA or gDNA derived from T cells, B-cell-depleted T cells, or PBMCs. Sample metadata almost always included a de-identified subject ID, COVID-19 status, age in years and sex. Broader findings and caveats from the paper: The amount of clinical and demographic metadata varied by source and participant and was provided uncurated.

On this clone: The antigen it binds to is not known. No qualities accompany the bases; no much larger clone lies one base away.

The immunoSEQ Assay, a bias-controlled multiplex PCR, was used to amplify TCRbeta CDR3 regions from genomic DNA. As for how the authors treated the data: The number of nucleated cells in each sample was estimated by amplification of reference gene primers within the assay. To quantify the absolute abundance of each unique TCRbeta CDR3 rearrangement, sequence reads were collapsed and filtered. For each sample, productive Simpson clonality was calculated as the square root of Simpson's diversity index across productive rearrangements. TCRdb holds this immuneACCESS table with in-frame rearrangements only. Some clones are missing; in checked studies, unresolved V genes explain under half, and the rest has no known cause. V and J calls and clone size follow that table, whereas D and trimming were derived from the DNA. Counted in this sample were tens of thousands of clones; about 80% of them appeared once. Of the sample, about 4.3% is held by the ten largest clones.

V loses 0 bases of germline sequence and J loses 3 bases, and the interval between the two ends is 9 bases. The CDR3 spans 15 residues, from the cysteine through the phenylalanine. Only the CDR3 region is kept as DNA, spanning 45 bases read in frame from base 1. Sequences LGHDT (CDR1) and YNNKEL (CDR2) are obtained from the germline V gene (reference sequence). Each collaborating institution followed its own protocols to collect whole blood in K2EDTA tubes. For TCRbeta analysis, collaborator samples were shipped as frozen whole blood, as isolated PBMCs, or as DNA extracted from either sample type. The V and J segments used are TRBV3-1 (or the pseudogene TRBV3-2) and TRBJ2-1; the D gene is perhaps TRBD2, from 5 matching bases. Input material: peripheral blood. The clonotype was recovered from a woman aged 55 to 70 with acute or convalescent COVID-19. The CDR3 reads as follows: CASSQELAVYNEQFF. The DNA sequence follows: TGTGCCAGCAGCCAAGAGCTAGCTGTCTACAATGAGCAGTTCTTC.